The 14 T cell receptor beta chains given below trace back to one sample, sequenced in a study of blood T cell repertoires in COVID-19. Data came from immunoSEQ multiplex PCR; TCRdb stores just in-frame clones and leaves some out. The sample consists of 200,000 to 300,000 clones, 75% to 90% of them appearing once. Sequencing was done on a sample of peripheral blood. Every receptor here comes from a woman between 35 and 50 years old who had recovered from COVID-19.

This clone was picked up one time. The genes are TRBV27 and TRBJ1-1; 10 bases agree with TRBD1. The V gene's germline CDR1 is MNHEY and CDR2 SMNVEV (reference sequence). This CDR3 contains 14 residues. J lost 5 bases, V lost 7 bases, and 7 bases had no gene match. The CDR3 nucleotides read TGTGCCAGCACCTCGACAGGGGGCCTAACTGAAGCTTTCTTT. As protein: CASTSTGGLTEAFF.

In its sample, this clone was seen a few times. The V and J genes are TRBV27 and TRBJ1-2, with 9 bases aligning to TRBD1. The trim removed 6 bases at V and 4 bases at J, leaving 9 bases unmatched. The germline V gene has CDR1 MNHEY and CDR2 SMNVEV (reference sequence). The CDR3 is 15 amino acids. CDR3 in DNA: TGTGCCAGCAGCCGCGAGACAGGGGGTATCTATGGCTACACCTTC. This sequence encodes CASSRETGGIYGYTF.

This clone was observed a few times. The rearrangement joins TRBV24-1 to TRBJ2-5; TRBD1 agrees at 9 bases. V trimming: 3 bases; J trimming: 3 bases; junction bases outside the gene matches: 4. Germline CDR1 reads KGHDR; CDR2 reads SFDVKD. There are 15 residues in the CDR3. The CDR3 region has the DNA TGTGCCACCAGTGATCAGACAGGGGGGAAAGAGACCCAGTACTTC. As protein: CATSDQTGGKETQYF.

CDR3 in amino acids: CASSLALTGGLGAFF. CDR3 DNA: TGTGCCAGCAGCTTAGCCCTAACGGGGGGGCTTGGAGCTTTCTTT. The chain uses TRBV11-2 and TRBJ1-1, with D perhaps TRBD1 (6 bases). Germline V CDR1 and CDR2: SGHAT, FQNNGV. There are 15 residues in the CDR3. V lost 1 base and J 10 bases, leaving 19 bases between the germline ends. The entire variable domain, with the rest obtained from reference TRBV11-2 and TRBJ1-1, is as follows: EAGVAQSPRYKIIEKRQSVAFWCNPISGHATLYWYQQILGQGPKLLIQFQNNGVVDDSQLPKDRFSAERLKGVDSTLKIQPAKLEDSAVYLCASSLALTGGLGAFFGQGTRLTVV.

The chain recombines TRBV7-2 with TRBJ2-3; weak D call: TRBD1 (6 bases). CDR3 length: 16 residues. The V gene lost 0 bases and the J gene lost 1 base, with 11 bases spanning the gap. Germline V gene sequence: CDR1 SGHTA, CDR2 FQGNSA. CDR3 sequence (DNA): TGTGCCAGCAGCTTAGCGTGGGCAGGGGGCACAGATACGCAGTATTTT. Protein: CASSLAWAGGTDTQYF.

The chain links TRBV7-8 to TRBJ1-5; TRBD1 aligns across 9 bases. The V segment lost 5 bases and the J segment 2 bases; nucleotides outside the gene matches: 13. The length of the CDR3 is 18 residues. Germline loops: CDR1 SGHVS, CDR2 FQNEAQ. CDR3: CASSLTTGGVGGNQPQHF. The CDR3 region has the DNA TGTGCCAGCAGCCTTACTACAGGGGGCGTAGGTGGCAATCAGCCCCAGCATTTT.

This chain uses TRBV12-5 with TRBJ1-4; a possible D gene is TRBD1 (5 bases). V was pared by 6 bases and J by 1 base, with 12 bases between. Looked up from germline, CDR1 is LGHNT and CDR2 is FRNRAP. This CDR3 region has 15 residues. CDR3 sequence reads: CASGSVGGTNEKLFF. CDR3 bases: TGTGCTAGTGGGTCTGTGGGGGGAACTAATGAAAAACTGTTTTTT.

This rearrangement joins TRBV18 to TRBJ2-7; perhaps TRBD2 as D (5 bases). The CDR3 length is 16 residues. Trimming pared 2 bases from V and 6 bases from J, leaving 20 bases between. Germline V gene data show CDR1 as KGHSH and CDR2 as LQKENI. In DNA form, the CDR3 reads TGTGCCAGCTCACCATGGGAGACATCCCGCGTTGTCGAGCAGTACTTC. It codes for CASSPWETSRVVEQYF.

The chain combines TRBV2 with TRBJ1-6; D unclear. Germline V gene lookup returns CDR1 SNHLY and CDR2 FYNNEI. Between the trimmed V and J ends, which lost 8 bases and 0 bases, there was a span of 17 bases. This CDR3 is built from 17 residues. The CDR3 reads CASEAPDLISYNSPLHF. The CDR3 DNA is TGTGCCAGCGAGGCACCCGACCTTATCTCCTATAATTCACCCCTCCACTTT. Full variable domain (missing parts from reference TRBV2 and TRBJ1-6): EPEVTQTPSHQVTQMGQEVILRCVPISNHLYFYWYRQILGQKVEFLVSFYNNEISEKSEIFDDQFSVERPDGSNFTLKIRSTKLEDSAMYFCASEAPDLISYNSPLHFGNGTRLTVT.

This clone showed up just a few times. J is TRBJ1-5 and V is TRBV6-6; D might be TRBD1 (6 bases). CDR3 length equals 15 residues. Trimming took off 7 bases at V and 3 bases at J, with 16 bases between the two ends. Germline loops: CDR1 MNHNY, CDR2 SVGAGI (reference sequence). CDR3 sequence: CASTDSQGLNQPQHF. The DNA of the CDR3 is TGTGCCAGCACCGACAGCCAGGGGCTCAATCAGCCCCAGCATTTT.

Here the CDR3 DNA reads TGTGCCAGCTCGCGGCTAGGGACAGAAAAAAACATTCAGTACTTC. Translating it yields CASSRLGTEKNIQYF. This rearrangement joins TRBV25-1 to TRBJ2-4; 7 nucleotides match TRBD1. CDR1 and CDR2 from the germline V gene are MGHDK and SYGVNS. The trim removed 8 bases at V and 4 bases at J, leaving 11 bases unmatched. This CDR3 is 15 amino acids long.

This chain joins TRBV27 and TRBJ2-1, with 10 bases aligning to TRBD2. From germline, CDR1 is MNHEY and CDR2 SMNVEV (reference sequence). The trim removed 4 bases at V and 6 bases at J, leaving 15 bases unmatched. CDR3 size: 18 residues. Written as DNA, the CDR3 is TGTGCCAGCAGTTCTCAACCCGCCCAGCGGGGGGGCGTCAATGAGCAGTTCTTC. It yields the protein CASSSQPAQRGGVNEQFF.

The chain links TRBV5-4 to TRBJ1-2, with D unresolved. The CDR3 sequence is 16 residues long. Germline V gene data show CDR1 as SGHNT and CDR2 as YYREEE (reference sequence). Deletions cut 1 base from V and 5 bases from J, with 18 bases between. The CDR3 reads CASSLSWEEGPYGYTF. The CDR3 coding sequence is TGTGCCAGCAGCTTGTCTTGGGAAGAGGGTCCATATGGCTACACCTTC.

The CDR3 reads CSVDSGRATEAFF. The CDR3 nucleotides read TGCAGCGTTGATAGTGGCAGGGCTACTGAAGCTTTCTTT. V is TRBV29-1 and J is TRBJ1-1; possible D gene TRBD1, 5 bases. V was shortened by 3 bases and J by 5 bases, with 13 bases between the two germline ends. CDR1 and CDR2 from the germline V gene are SQVTM and ANQGSEA. CDR3 length: 13 residues.